Described below is a single T cell receptor (beta chain) sequence and its context. Authors' processing steps: Amplifying reference gene primers gave estimates of nucleated cell counts. Repertoires were generated with immunoSEQ multiplex PCR, while TCRdb's copy carries only in-frame clones and drops some. From that table come the V and J calls and clone size; the DNA was used to work out D and trimming. The sample carries 200,000 or so clones, over 80% recorded once. This sample was included in a study of blood T cell repertoires in COVID-19. V dropped 3 bases and J dropped 5 bases, with 16 bases sitting between them. This CDR3 contains 15 residues. Germline-derived CDR1 and CDR2 are ENHRY and SYGVKD.

The chain employs TRBV10-3 and TRBJ1-2; a possible D gene is TRBD1 (5 bases). This sequence originates from a woman under 40 who had been exposed to COVID-19. The sample consisted of PBMCs or T cells enriched from blood (not recorded which). CDR3 sequence (DNA): TGTGCCATCAGTGAAATTATTAAGAAGGGGTATGGCTACACCTTC. Its translation: CAISEIIKKGYGYTF.